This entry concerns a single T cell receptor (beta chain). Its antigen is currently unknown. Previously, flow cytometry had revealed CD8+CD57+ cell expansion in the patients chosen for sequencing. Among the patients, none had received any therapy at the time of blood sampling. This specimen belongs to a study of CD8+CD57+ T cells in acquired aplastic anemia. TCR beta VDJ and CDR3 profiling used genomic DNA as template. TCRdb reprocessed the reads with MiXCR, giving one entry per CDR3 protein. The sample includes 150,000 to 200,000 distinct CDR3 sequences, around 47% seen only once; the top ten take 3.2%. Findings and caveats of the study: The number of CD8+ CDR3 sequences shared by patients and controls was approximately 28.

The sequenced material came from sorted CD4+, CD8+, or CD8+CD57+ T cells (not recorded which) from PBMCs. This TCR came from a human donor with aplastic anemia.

CDR3: CSADAGTSLSTDTQYF. DNA of the CDR3: TGCAGTGCGGATGCCGGGACTAGCTTAAGCACAGATACGCAGTATTTT. J is TRBJ2-3 and V is TRBV20-1, with 9 bases that match TRBD2. V lost 6 bases, J lost 0 bases, and 10 bases stayed unmatched. CDR3 length equals 16 residues. The germline gives CDR1 DFQATT, CDR2 SNEGSKA (reference sequence).